This TCR beta chain was found in a study of blood T cell repertoires in COVID-19. Study-level background: T cells, B-cell-depleted T cells, or PBMCs provided the cDNA or gDNA that served as material.

This clone was recorded only once. Germline values: CDR1 LNHNV, CDR2 YYDKDF (reference sequence). CDR3 size: 14 residues. Trimming removed 0 bases at V and 6 bases at J, with 9 bases between. Under the authors' procedure: Using reference gene primer amplification, nucleated cell counts were estimated. Sequencing was performed with immunoSEQ multiplex PCR; in TCRdb, only in-frame clones are kept and a portion is missing. The DNA gave D and trimming, while V, J and clone size come from that table. The sample has about 190,000 clones, 65% to 80% seen once. V gene TRBV15 combines with J gene TRBJ1-5; D gene ambiguous. The source is a woman aged 45-60 years with acute or convalescent COVID-19. Sequencing was carried out using peripheral blood. The CDR3 sequence is CATSRDALSQPQHF. The CDR3 DNA follows: TGTGCCACCAGCAGAGATGCCCTCAGTCAGCCCCAGCATTTT. The entire variable domain, with the rest obtained from reference TRBV15 and TRBJ1-5, is as follows: DAMVIQNPRYQVTQFGKPVTLSCSQTLNHNVMYWYQQKSSQAPKLLFHYYDKDFNNEADTPDNFQSRRPNTSFCFLDIRSPGLGDTAMYLCATSRDALSQPQHFGDGTRLSIL.